The entry below gives a single T cell receptor (beta chain) sequence along with its context. Its antigen remains unidentified. The entry originates in a study of cytomegalovirus exposure and HLA in healthy donors. Whole-study findings and limits: Most TCR sequences proved rare, with some public TCRs found in many donors.

Method: immunoSEQ multiplex PCR; TCRdb's copy keeps in-frame clones and lacks some. Among roughly 230,000 clones listed, less than 95% were seen once. The germline V gene has CDR1 KGHSY and CDR2 FQNENV. Unmatched junction bases numbered 7, after V lost 0 bases and J lost 4 bases. The CDR3 covers 17 residues. The clonotype comes from a woman in her 30s in good health and CMV-seronegative. The rearrangement joins TRBV16 to TRBJ2-1, with 9 bases matching TRBD2. Sequenced sample: PBMCs. The CDR3 reads CASSQSAAGGIYNEQFF. The DNA of the CDR3 is TGTGCCAGCAGCCAATCGGCGGCGGGGGGGATATACAATGAGCAGTTCTTC.